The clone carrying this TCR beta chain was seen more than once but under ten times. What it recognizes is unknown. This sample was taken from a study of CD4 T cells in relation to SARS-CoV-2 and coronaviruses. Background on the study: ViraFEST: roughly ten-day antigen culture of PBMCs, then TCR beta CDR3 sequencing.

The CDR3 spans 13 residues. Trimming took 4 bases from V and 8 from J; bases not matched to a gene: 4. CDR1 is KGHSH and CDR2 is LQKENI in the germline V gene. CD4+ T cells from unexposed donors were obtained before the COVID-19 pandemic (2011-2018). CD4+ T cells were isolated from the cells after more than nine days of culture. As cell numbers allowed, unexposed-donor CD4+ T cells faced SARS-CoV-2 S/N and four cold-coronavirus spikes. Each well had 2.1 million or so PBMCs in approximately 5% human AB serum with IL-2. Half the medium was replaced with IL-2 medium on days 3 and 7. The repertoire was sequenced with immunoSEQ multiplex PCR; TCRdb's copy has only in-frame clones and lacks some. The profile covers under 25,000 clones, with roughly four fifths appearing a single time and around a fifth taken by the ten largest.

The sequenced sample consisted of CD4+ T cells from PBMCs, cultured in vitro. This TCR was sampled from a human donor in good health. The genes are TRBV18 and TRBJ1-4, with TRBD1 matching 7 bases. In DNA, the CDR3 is TGTGCCAGCTCACGCGGACAGGAAGAAAAACTGTTTTTT. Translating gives CASSRGQEEKLFF.